The subject of this entry is one T cell receptor beta chain. What it recognizes is unknown. This sample is drawn from a study of shared clonotypes between healthy human individuals. In the study overall: There were three CD4 naive, three CD4 memory, two CD8 naive and one CD8 memory plates per donor.

Notes on the study in general: Naive CD4 clonotype sharing across a few donors was approximately 5%. Limited genetic and exposure-history diversity came from having few donors. Memory subsets had estimated richness that was generally smaller than that of naive subsets.

Trimming removed 2 bases at V and 4 bases at J, with 12 bases between. Germline-derived CDR1 and CDR2 are WSHSY and SAAADI. This CDR3 has 15 amino acids. Data came from immunoSEQ multiplex PCR; TCRdb stores just in-frame clones and leaves some out. The data hold some 380,000 clones, with about 96% observed a single time. The source is a man in his thirties or forties in good health. The sequenced sample was memory CD8+ T cells sorted from blood. Stated subset: CD45RO+ cells pooled with CCR7-negative TemRA cells. The rearrangement joins TRBV10-2 to TRBJ2-1, with D maybe TRBD1 (5 bases). Written as DNA, the CDR3 is TGCGCCAGCAGTGAGCTGGCAGGGCGATACAATGAGCAGTTCTTC. Translated: CASSELAGRYNEQFF.